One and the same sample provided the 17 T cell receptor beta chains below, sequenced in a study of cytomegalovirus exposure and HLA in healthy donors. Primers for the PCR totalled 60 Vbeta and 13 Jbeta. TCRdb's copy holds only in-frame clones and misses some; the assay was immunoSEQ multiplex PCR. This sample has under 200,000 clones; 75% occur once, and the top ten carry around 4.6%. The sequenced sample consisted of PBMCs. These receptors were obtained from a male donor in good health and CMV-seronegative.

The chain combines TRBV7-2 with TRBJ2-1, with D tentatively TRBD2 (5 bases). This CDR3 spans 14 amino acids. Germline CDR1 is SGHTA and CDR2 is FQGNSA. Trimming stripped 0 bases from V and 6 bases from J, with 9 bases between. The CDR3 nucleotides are TGTGCCAGCAGCTTAGCGTCAGGAGGCAATGAGCAGTTCTTC. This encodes CASSLASGGNEQFF.

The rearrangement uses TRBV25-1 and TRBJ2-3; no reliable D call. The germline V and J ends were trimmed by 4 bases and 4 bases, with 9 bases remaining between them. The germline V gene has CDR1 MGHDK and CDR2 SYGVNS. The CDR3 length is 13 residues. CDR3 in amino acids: CASSAGWADTQYF. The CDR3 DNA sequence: TGTGCCAGCAGTGCCGGGTGGGCAGATACGCAGTATTTT.

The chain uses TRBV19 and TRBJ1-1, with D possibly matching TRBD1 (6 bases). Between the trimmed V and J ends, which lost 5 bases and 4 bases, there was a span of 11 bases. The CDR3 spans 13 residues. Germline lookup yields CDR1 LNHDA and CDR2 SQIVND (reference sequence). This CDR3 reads CASSYTGFTEAFF. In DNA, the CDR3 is TGTGCCAGTAGTTACACAGGGTTCACTGAAGCTTTCTTT.

The chain's CDR3 is CASSVLDSAYGYTF. Written as DNA, the CDR3 is TGTGCCAGCAGCGTACTGGACAGCGCGTATGGCTACACCTTC. V is TRBV9 and J is TRBJ1-2; perhaps TRBD1 as D (6 bases). V lost 1 base, J lost 5 bases, and 12 bases lay in between. The CDR3 has 14 amino acids. The germline CDR1 and CDR2 sequences are SGDLS and YYNGEE.

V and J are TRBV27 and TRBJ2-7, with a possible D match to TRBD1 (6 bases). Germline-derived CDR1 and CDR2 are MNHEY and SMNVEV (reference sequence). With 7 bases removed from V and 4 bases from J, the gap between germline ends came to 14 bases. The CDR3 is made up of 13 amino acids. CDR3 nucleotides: TGTGCCAGCATGGGACACCTAGTTTACGAGCAGTACTTC. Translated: CASMGHLVYEQYF.

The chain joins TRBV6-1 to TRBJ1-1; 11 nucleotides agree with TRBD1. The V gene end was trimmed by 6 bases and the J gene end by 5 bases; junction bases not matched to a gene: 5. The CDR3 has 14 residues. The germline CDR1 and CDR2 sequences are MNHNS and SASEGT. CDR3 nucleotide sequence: TGTGCCAGCAGGGGGACAGGGGGAAAAACTGAAGCTTTCTTT. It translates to CASRGTGGKTEAFF.

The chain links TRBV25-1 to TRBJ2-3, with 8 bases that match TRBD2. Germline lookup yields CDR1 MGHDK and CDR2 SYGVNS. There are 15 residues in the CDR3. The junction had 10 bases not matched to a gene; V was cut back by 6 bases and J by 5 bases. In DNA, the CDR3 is TGTGCCAGCAGCGACTTCGGGGGGGCGGTAGATACGCAGTATTTT. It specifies CASSDFGGAVDTQYF.

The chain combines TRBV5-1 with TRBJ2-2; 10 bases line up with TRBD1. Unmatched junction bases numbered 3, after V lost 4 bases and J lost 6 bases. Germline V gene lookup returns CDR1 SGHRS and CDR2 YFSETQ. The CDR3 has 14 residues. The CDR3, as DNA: TGCGCCAGCAGCGAGGGACAGGGGCCCGGGGAGCTGTTTTTT. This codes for CASSEGQGPGELFF.

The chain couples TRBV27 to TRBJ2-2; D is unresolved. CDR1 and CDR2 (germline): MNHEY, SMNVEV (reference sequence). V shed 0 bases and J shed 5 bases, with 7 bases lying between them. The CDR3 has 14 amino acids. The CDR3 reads CASSLSYWTGELFF. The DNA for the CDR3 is TGTGCCAGCAGTTTATCCTACTGGACCGGGGAGCTGTTTTTT.

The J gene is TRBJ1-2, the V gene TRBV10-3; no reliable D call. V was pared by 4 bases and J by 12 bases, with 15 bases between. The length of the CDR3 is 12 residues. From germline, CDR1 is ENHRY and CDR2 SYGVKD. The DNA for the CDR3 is TGTGCCATCAGTGGCAATGATCAGCGGGACACCTTC. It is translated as CAISGNDQRDTF.

The DNA for the CDR3 is TGCGCCAGCAGCTGGGGGACAGGTGTGTACCAAGAGACCCAGTACTTC. This sequence encodes CASSWGTGVYQETQYF. The J gene is TRBJ2-5, the V gene TRBV5-1, with 8 bases identical to TRBD1. After removal of 3 bases from V and 0 bases from J, the junction contained 7 bases not matched to a gene. This CDR3 contains 16 residues. Germline CDR1 is SGHRS and CDR2 is YFSETQ.

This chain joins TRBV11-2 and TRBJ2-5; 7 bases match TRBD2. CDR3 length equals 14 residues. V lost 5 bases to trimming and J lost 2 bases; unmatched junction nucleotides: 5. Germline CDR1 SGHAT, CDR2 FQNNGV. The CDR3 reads CASSRGLPQETQYF. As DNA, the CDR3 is TGTGCCAGCAGCCGGGGACTACCTCAAGAGACCCAGTACTTC.

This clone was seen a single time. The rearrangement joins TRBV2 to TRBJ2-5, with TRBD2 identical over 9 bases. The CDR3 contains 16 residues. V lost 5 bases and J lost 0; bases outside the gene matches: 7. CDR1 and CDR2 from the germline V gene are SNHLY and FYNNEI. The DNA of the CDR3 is TGTGCCAGCAGTCCTCGGGCTAGCGGGGACCAAGAGACCCAGTACTTC. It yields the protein CASSPRASGDQETQYF.

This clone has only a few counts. DNA of the CDR3: TGCAGCGTTGAAGGGATCGGGTTTACAGATACGCAGTATTTT. Its translation is CSVEGIGFTDTQYF. This chain links TRBV29-1 with TRBJ2-3; D uncertain. V was trimmed by 1 base and J by 3 bases, leaving 11 bases between them. The CDR3 is 14 residues long. Looked up from germline, CDR1 is SQVTM and CDR2 is ANQGSEA.

CDR3 DNA sequence: TGTGCCAGCAGCTTGTTTGATAGCAGAGTCAATGAGCAGTTCTTC. Translation: CASSLFDSRVNEQFF. The chain links TRBV7-9 to TRBJ2-1; D not resolved. V gave up 3 bases and J gave up 6 bases, with 15 bases separating them. CDR3 length: 15 residues. Per germline, CDR1 SEHNR and CDR2 FQNEAQ (reference sequence).

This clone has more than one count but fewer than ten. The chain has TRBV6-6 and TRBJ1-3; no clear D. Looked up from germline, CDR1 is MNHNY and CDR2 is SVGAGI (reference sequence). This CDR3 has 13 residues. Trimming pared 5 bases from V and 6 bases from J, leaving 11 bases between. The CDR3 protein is CASSPGTLNTIYF. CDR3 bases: TGTGCCAGCAGTCCAGGAACCCTAAACACCATATATTTT.

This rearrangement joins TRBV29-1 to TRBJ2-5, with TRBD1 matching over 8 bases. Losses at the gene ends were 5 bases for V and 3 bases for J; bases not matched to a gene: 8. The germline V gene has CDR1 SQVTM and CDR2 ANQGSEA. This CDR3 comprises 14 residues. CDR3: CSVLAGGREETQYF. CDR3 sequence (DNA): TGCAGCGTTCTGGCAGGGGGCAGGGAAGAGACCCAGTACTTC.